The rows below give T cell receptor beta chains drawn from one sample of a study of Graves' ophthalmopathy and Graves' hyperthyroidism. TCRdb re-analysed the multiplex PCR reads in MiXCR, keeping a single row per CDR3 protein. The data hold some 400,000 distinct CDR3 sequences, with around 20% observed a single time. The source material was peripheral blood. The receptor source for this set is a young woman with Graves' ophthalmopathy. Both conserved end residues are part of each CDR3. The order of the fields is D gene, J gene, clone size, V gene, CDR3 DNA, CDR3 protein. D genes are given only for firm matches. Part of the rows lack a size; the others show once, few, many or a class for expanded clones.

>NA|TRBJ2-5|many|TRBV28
TGTGCCAGCAGGGATCTGGAGACCCAGTACTTC
CASRDLETQYF
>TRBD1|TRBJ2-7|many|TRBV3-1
TGTGCCAGCAGACGGACAGGGCGCTACGAGCAGTACTTC
CASRRTGRYEQYF
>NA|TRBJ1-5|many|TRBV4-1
TGCGCCAGCAGCCAAGACAGGGGAACAGGCAGCAATCAGCCCCAGCATTTT
CASSQDRGTGSNQPQHF
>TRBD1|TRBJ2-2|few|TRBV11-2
TGTGCCAGCAGCTTCGTCGGGACAGGGATCCGACCCGGGGAGCTGTTTTTT
CASSFVGTGIRPGELFF
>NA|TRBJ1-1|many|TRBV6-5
TGTGCCAGCAGTTACTCGCAGGATAGCGAAGCTTTCTTT
CASSYSQDSEAFF
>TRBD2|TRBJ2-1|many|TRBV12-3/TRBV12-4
TGTGCCAGCAGGGCCGGGACTAGCGGGAGTGACCGCTCCTACAATGAGCAGTTCTTC
CASRAGTSGSDRSYNEQFF
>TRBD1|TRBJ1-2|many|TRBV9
TGTGCCAGCAGCGCCCAAAGTGGGACAGGGGGGGGGGCTGACTATGGCTACACCTTC
CASSAQSGTGGGADYGYTF
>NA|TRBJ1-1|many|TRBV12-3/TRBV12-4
TGTGCCAGCAGGAACCACGAAGCTTTCTTT
CASRNHEAFF
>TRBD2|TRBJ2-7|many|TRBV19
TGTGCCAGTACCACGGAGCATACTAGCGGGAGTTTATACGAGCAGTACTTC
CASTTEHTSGSLYEQYF
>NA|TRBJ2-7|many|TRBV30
TGTGCCCCCTGGAGTCAGGTTAGGTCCTACGAGCAGTACTTC
CAPWSQVRSYEQYF
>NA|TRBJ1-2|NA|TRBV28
TGTGCCAGCAGTTACACCTTACACTATGGCTACACCTTC
CASSYTLHYGYTF
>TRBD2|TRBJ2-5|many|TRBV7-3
TGTGCCAGCAGCGCCGGGCCTAGCGGGAGGATGAGCCAAGAGACCCAGTACTTC
CASSAGPSGRMSQETQYF
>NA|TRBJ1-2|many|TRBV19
TGTGCCAGTATCGAATCGGGACTTCGCAACTATGGCTACACCTTC
CASIESGLRNYGYTF
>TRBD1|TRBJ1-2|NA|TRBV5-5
TGTGCCAGCAGGACAGGGTCCAGACGGGCTAACTATGGCTACACCTTC
CASRTGSRRANYGYTF
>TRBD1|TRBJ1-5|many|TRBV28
TGTGCCAGCAAAGGGTGGGACAGGGAGAATCAGCCCCAGCATTTT
CASKGWDRENQPQHF
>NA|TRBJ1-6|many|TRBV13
TGTGCCAGCAGCTCCTCAGTGAATTCACCCCTCCACTTT
CASSSSVNSPLHF
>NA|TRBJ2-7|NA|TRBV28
TGTGCCAGCAGGGACAGTCTGGTTCACGAGCAGTACTTC
CASRDSLVHEQYF
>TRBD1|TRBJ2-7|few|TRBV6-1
TGTGCCAGCATGAACCCGTGGACAGGGGGCTACGAGCAGTACTTC
CASMNPWTGGYEQYF
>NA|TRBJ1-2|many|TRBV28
TGTGCCAGCAGTTTATTGCGGCAGGGGAGACGAAACTATGGCTACACCTTC
CASSLLRQGRRNYGYTF
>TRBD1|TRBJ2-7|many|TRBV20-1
TGCAGTGCTAGAGATCAGGACAGGGGGCTCGAGCAGTACTTC
CSARDQDRGLEQYF
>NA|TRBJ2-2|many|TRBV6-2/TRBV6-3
TGTGCCAGCAGCCCAACTTACACCGGGGAGCTGTTTTTT
CASSPTYTGELFF
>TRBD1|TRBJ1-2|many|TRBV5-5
TGTGCCAGCAGCTTGGCCCAGGGGGCTAACTATGGCTACACCTTC
CASSLAQGANYGYTF
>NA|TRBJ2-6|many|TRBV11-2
TGTGCCAGCAGCTCTAGACAATCTGGGGCCAACGTCCTGACTTTC
CASSSRQSGANVLTF
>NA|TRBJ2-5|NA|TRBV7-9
TGTGCCAGCACTTATCCCTGGGAAGGGGAGACCCAGTACTTC
CASTYPWEGETQYF
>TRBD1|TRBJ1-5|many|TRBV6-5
TGTGCCAGCAGTCACCGGACAGGGGATAGCAATCAGCCCCAGCATTTT
CASSHRTGDSNQPQHF
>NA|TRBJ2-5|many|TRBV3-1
TGTGCCAGCAGCCAGTTGGGGGAGACCCAGTACTTC
CASSQLGETQYF
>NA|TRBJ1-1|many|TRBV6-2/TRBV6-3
TGTGCCAGCAGTTCGCACAGTCCTACCACTGAAGCTTTCTTT
CASSSHSPTTEAFF
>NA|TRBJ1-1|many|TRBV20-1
TGCAGTGCTAGAGATATCGTAGCTGAAGCTTTCTTT
CSARDIVAEAFF
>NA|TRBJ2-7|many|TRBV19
TGTGCCAGTAGTTCCCGTGAAACAGCACGCCACGAGCAGTACTTC
CASSSRETARHEQYF
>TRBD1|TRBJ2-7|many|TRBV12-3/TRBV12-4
TGTGCCAGCACCGGACAGGGGTACGAGCAGTACTTC
CASTGQGYEQYF
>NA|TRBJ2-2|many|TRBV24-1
TGTGCCACCAGTGGACCAGGGACCCATCCCACCGGGGAGCTGTTTTTT
CATSGPGTHPTGELFF
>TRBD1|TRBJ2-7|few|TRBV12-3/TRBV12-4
TGTGCCAGCAGTAGCAACAGGGGGAATAACTACGAGCAGTACTTC
CASSSNRGNNYEQYF
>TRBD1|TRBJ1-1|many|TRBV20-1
TGCAGTGCTTTCGGACAGGGGGCGTCGGAAGCTTTCTTT
CSAFGQGASEAFF
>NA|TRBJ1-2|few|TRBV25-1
TGTGCCAGCAGTGATGGGGTGGGCTACACCTTC
CASSDGVGYTF
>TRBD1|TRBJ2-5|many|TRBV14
TGTGCCAGCAGCCTTACGGCAGGGGGCCGGGAGACCCAGTACTTC
CASSLTAGGRETQYF
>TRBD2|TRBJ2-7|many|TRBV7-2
TGTGCCAGCAGCTTCCTAGCGGGAGGGAAATACTTC
CASSFLAGGKYF
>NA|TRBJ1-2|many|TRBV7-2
TGTGCCAGCAGCCCTATGGGGGTAGCCCCATCTGGCTACACCTTC
CASSPMGVAPSGYTF
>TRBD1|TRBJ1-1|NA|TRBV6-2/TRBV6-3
TGTGCCAGCAGGCGAAGACAGGGGGCTGGCACTGAAGCTTTCTTT
CASRRRQGAGTEAFF
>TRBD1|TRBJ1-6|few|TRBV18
TGTGCCAGCTCAAGACAGGGGGATAATTCATCCCTCCACTTT
CASSRQGDNSSLHF
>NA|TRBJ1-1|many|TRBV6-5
TGTGCCAGCAGTTGGACGGGGAACACTGAAGCTTTCTTT
CASSWTGNTEAFF
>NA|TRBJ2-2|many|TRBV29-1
TGCAGCGTCGGGACATCCCATTCCGGGGAGCTGTTTTTT
CSVGTSHSGELFF
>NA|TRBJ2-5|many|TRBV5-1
TGCGCCAGCAGCTTGGGGGGAGGCCCACAAGAGACCCAGTACTTC
CASSLGGGPQETQYF
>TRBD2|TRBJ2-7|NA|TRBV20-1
TGCAGTGCTAGAGAGTTGACTAGCGGAGCTCACGAGCAGTACTTC
CSARELTSGAHEQYF
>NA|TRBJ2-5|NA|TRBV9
TGTGCCAGCAGCGTAAAGATTAGCGTCGGAGAGACCCAGTACTTC
CASSVKISVGETQYF
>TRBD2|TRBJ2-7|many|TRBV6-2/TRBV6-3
TGTGCCAGCAGTTACCCCCTCGCGGGAGGGCCGCGGAACGAGCAGTACTTC
CASSYPLAGGPRNEQYF
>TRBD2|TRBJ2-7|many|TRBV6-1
TGTGCCAGCAGCCCCTCCCTAGCGGGGAACTACGAGCAGTACTTC
CASSPSLAGNYEQYF
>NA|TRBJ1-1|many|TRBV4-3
TGCGCCAGCAGCCGTGAGGGACTGGGGAACACTGAAGCTTTCTTT
CASSREGLGNTEAFF
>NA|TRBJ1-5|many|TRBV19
TGTGCCAGCCGGGACACGGGTAAGCCCCAGCATTTT
CASRDTGKPQHF
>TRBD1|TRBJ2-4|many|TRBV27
TGTGCCAGCAGTTCCCCGGGACAGGGGGCGGCCAAAAACATTCAGTACTTC
CASSSPGQGAAKNIQYF
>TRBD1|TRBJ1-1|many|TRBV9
TGTGCCAGCAGCGTCTCAGGGGGCGAAGGGGACACTGAAGCTTTCTTT
CASSVSGGEGDTEAFF
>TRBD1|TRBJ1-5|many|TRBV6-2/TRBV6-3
TGTGCCAGCAGTCCGACAGGGGCGGCATTTCAGCCCCAGCATTTT
CASSPTGAAFQPQHF
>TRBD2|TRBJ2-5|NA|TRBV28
TGTGCCAGCAGTTTATGGGCTAGCGGGTCGGAGACCCAGTACTTC
CASSLWASGSETQYF
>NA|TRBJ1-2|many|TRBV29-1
TGCAGCGTTGAACCCTATGGCTACACCTTC
CSVEPYGYTF
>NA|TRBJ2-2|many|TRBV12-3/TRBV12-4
TGTGCCAGCAGTGTGATGGCCGGGGAGCTGTTTTTT
CASSVMAGELFF
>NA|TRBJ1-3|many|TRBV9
TGTGCCAGCAGCGTAGGACAATTCTACGGAAACACCATATATTTT
CASSVGQFYGNTIYF
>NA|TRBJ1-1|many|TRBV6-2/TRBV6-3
TGTGCCAGCAGTTCCCCGCCGAACACTGAAGCTTTCTTT
CASSSPPNTEAFF
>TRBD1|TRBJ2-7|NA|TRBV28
TGTGCCAGCAGTTCGGCCGGGACAGTGACTTCCTACGAGCAGTACTTC
CASSSAGTVTSYEQYF
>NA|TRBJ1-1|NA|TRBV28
TGTGCCAGTGCTTACACTGAAGCTTTCTTT
CASAYTEAFF